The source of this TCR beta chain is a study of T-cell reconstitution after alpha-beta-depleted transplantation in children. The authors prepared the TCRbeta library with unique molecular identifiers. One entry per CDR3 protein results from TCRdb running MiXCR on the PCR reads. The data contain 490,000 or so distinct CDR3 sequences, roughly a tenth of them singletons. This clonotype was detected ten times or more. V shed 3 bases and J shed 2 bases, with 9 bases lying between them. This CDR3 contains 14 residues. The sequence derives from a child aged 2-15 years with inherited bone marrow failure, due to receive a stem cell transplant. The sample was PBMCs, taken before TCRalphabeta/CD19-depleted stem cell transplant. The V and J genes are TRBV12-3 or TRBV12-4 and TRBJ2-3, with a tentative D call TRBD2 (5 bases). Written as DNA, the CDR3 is TGTGCCAGCAGTTTCGACTACTCCACAGATACGCAGTATTTT. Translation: CASSFDYSTDTQYF.